Sequencing of this T cell receptor beta chain was carried out in a study of CD8+CD57+ T cells in acquired aplastic anemia. In the study overall: DNA recovered from sorted CD4+ and CD8+ cells had a mean of about 3.5 ug.

This clonotype appeared many times. V was clipped by 3 bases and J by 3 bases, with 12 bases between them. The germline gives CDR1 MNHEY, CDR2 SMNVEV (reference sequence). The CDR3 loop spans 14 amino acids. The template for TCR beta VDJ and CDR3 sequence profiling was genomic DNA. TCRdb fed the reads into MiXCR, producing one record per CDR3 protein. The repertoire has around 200,000 distinct CDR3 sequences, around 59% of them found once; the top ten carry 15% to 20%. The chain has TRBV27 and TRBJ2-7; tentative D call: TRBD1 (5 bases). The material sequenced was sorted CD4+, CD8+, or CD8+CD57+ T cells (not recorded which) from PBMCs. This clonotype was sampled from a human donor in good health, serving as a control. In nucleotides, the CDR3 is TGTGCCAGCAGTTTTAGGGGCGGTGGCTACGAGCAGTACTTC. Translation gives CASSFRGGGYEQYF.